This entry describes one TCR beta chain. Its antigen remains unknown. The data originate from a study of T cell repertoires in cytomegalovirus infection. On the study more broadly: Evidence of both CMV infection and a matching HLA type came from public TCR beta signatures.

Findings and limits, study-wide: Cumulated frequencies of public TCR beta families served to identify carriers of CMV plus the relevant HLA.

Trimming removed 0 bases at V and 2 bases at J, with 16 bases between. The CDR3 extends over 17 amino acids. The V gene's germline CDR1 is MNHEY and CDR2 SMNVEV (reference sequence). TCRdb re-analysed the reads in MiXCR, keeping a single row per CDR3 protein. This sample has nearly 700,000 distinct CDR3 sequences, with around 30% found just once. The chain is built from TRBV27 and TRBJ2-5; D possibly matches TRBD1 or TRBD2 (6 bases each). The sequence came from a human donor in good health (CMV status not recorded). Some clones in this sample may be carry-over from other donors' samples. The sample here was cultured PBMCs, taken from culture after CMV antigen stimulation. The CDR3 nucleotides are TGTGCCAGCAGTTTATCCCCCGCCCCGGGGGCGCAAGAGACCCAGTACTTC. Translation: CASSLSPAPGAQETQYF.